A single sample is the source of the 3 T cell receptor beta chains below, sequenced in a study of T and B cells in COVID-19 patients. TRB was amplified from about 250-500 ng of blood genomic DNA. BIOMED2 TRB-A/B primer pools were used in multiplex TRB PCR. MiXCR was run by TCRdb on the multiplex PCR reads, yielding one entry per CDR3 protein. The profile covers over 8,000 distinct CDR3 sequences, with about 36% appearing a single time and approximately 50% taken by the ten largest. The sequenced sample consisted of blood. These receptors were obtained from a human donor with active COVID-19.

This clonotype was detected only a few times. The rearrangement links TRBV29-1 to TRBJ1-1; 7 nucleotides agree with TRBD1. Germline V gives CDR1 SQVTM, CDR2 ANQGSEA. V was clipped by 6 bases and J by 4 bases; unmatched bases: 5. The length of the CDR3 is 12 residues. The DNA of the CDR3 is TGCAGCGTCGACAGGGTCGGCACTGAAGCTTTCTTT. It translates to CSVDRVGTEAFF.

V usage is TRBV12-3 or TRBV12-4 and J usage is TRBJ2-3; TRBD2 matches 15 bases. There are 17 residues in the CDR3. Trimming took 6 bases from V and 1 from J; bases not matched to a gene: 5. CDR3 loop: CASSSGTSGRRTDTQYF. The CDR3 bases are TGTGCCAGCAGCTCCGGGACTAGCGGGAGGCGCACAGATACGCAGTATTTT.

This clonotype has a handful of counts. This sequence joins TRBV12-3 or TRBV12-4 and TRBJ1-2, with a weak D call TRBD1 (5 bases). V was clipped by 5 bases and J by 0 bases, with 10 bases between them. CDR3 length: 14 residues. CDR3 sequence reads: CASSGGRTNYGYTF. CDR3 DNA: TGTGCCAGCAGTGGGGGACGGACTAACTATGGCTACACCTTC.